The TCR beta chain described here comes from a study of blood T cell repertoires in COVID-19. Study as a whole: In each case, the material was cDNA or gDNA derived from T cells, B-cell-depleted T cells, or PBMCs.

TCRdb's table, derived via immunoSEQ multiplex PCR, lists solely in-frame clones and lacks some. The table shows under 80,000 clones, with over 70% occurring only once. This clonotype was obtained from a human donor in a cohort sampled during active COVID-19. Sequences were obtained from peripheral blood.

CDR3 nucleotide sequence: TGTGCCTGGAGTGATCTGGGGGGAAAACTGTTTTTT. This encodes CAWSDLGGKLFF. The chain couples TRBV30 to TRBJ1-4; a possible D gene is TRBD1 (5 bases). The germline V gene has CDR1 GTSNPN and CDR2 SVGIG (reference sequence). The CDR3 totals 12 residues. V shed 1 base and J shed 10 bases, with 10 bases lying between them.